This entry lists 10 T cell receptor beta chains sequenced from one sample in a study of T cell repertoires in cytomegalovirus infection. From the reads, TCRdb called clonotypes with MiXCR, one entry per CDR3 protein. The data show some 77,000 distinct CDR3 sequences, around 3.5% seen once. The sequenced material came from PBMCs. The receptors were gathered from a human donor in good health (CMV status not recorded). Some clones in this sample may be carry-over from other donors' samples.

This clonotype was observed at least ten times. This chain uses TRBV7-2 with TRBJ2-7, with a weak D call TRBD1 (5 bases). CDR1 SGHTA and CDR2 FQGNSA come from the germline V gene. V was cut by 4 bases and J by 0 bases, with 13 bases left in between. The CDR3 runs 15 residues. Written as DNA, the CDR3 is TGTGCCAGCAGCTCATATATGGACATCTCCTACGAGCAGTACTTC. As protein: CASSSYMDISYEQYF. The whole variable domain, remainder taken from reference TRBV7-2 and TRBJ2-7, is GAGVSQSPSNKVTEKGKDVELRCDPISGHTALYWYRQSLGQGLEFLIYFQGNSAPDKSGLPSDRFSAERTGGSVSTLTIQRTQQEDSAVYLCASSSYMDISYEQYFGPGTRLTVT.

This clonotype appeared many times. The genes are TRBV4-3 and TRBJ2-7, with 9 bases identical to TRBD1. Trimming removed 4 bases from V and 5 bases from J; junction bases left unmatched: 12. Germline V CDR1 and CDR2: LGHNA, YSLEER. The CDR3 loop spans 16 amino acids. The CDR3 DNA sequence: TGCGCCAGCAGCCTAAATATGGGACAGGGTTTCGACGAGCAGTACTTC. Protein sequence: CASSLNMGQGFDEQYF.

This clonotype has ten or more counts. This chain uses TRBV7-8 with TRBJ1-1, with a possible D match to TRBD1 (5 bases). This CDR3 is built from 14 residues. Trimming removed 3 bases from V and 1 base from J, with 9 bases in between. CDR1 SGHVS and CDR2 FQNEAQ come from the germline V gene. The CDR3 bases are TGTGCCAGCAGCTTTTGGGACGGGAACACTGAAGCTTTCTTT. This codes for CASSFWDGNTEAFF.

This clonotype was picked up many times. For the CDR3, the DNA is TGTGCCAGGGGGGACAACCAAGAGACCCAGTACTTC. It yields the protein CARGDNQETQYF. V is TRBV7-9 and J is TRBJ2-5; tentative D call: TRBD1 (6 bases). Deletions cut 9 bases from V and 0 bases from J, with 8 bases between. Germline V lookup: CDR1 SEHNR, CDR2 FQNEAQ (reference sequence). The CDR3 runs 12 residues. The whole variable domain, remainder taken from reference TRBV7-9 and TRBJ2-5, is DTGVSQNPRHKITKRGQNVTFRCDPISEHNRLYWYRQTLGQGPEFLTYFQNEAQLEKSRLLSDRFSAERPKGSFSTLEIQRTEQGDSAMYLCARGDNQETQYFGPGTRLLVL.

This clonotype was observed at least ten times. The genes are TRBV30 and TRBJ1-1; TRBD1 matches at 7 bases. Germline loops: CDR1 GTSNPN, CDR2 SVGIG (reference sequence). The CDR3 contains 13 residues. Losses at the gene ends were 2 bases for V and 7 bases for J; bases not matched to a gene: 7. This CDR3 reads CAWSPDRPREAFF. The CDR3 DNA sequence: TGTGCCTGGAGTCCGGACAGGCCGCGTGAAGCTTTCTTT.

This clonotype was seen repeatedly, ten times or more. J is TRBJ1-1 and V is TRBV6-2 or TRBV6-3; D unresolved. This CDR3 has 13 amino acids. Deletions cut 2 bases from V and 1 base from J, with 5 bases between. Germline V gene lookup returns CDR1 MNHEY and CDR2 SVGEGT. CDR3 coding DNA: TGTGCCAGCAGTTACCTTGGGAACACTGAAGCTTTCTTT. Its translation is CASSYLGNTEAFF.

At least ten counts were recorded for this clonotype. V usage is TRBV7-9 and J usage is TRBJ1-3; 9 bases line up with TRBD1. J gave up 3 bases and V 5 bases, and 5 bases lay outside the gene matches. The germline CDR1 and CDR2 sequences are SEHNR and FQNEAQ (reference sequence). The CDR3 consists of 15 residues. The CDR3, as DNA: TGTGCCAGCAGCCCCCGGACAGGGGTTGGAAACACCATATATTTT. It is translated as CASSPRTGVGNTIYF.

This clonotype was recorded many times. CDR3 nucleotides: TGTGCCAGCAGCTTCCAGGCGGGGCCTAGCACAGATACGCAGTATTTT. As protein: CASSFQAGPSTDTQYF. The V call is TRBV11-1, the J call TRBJ2-3; possibly TRBD2 for D (6 bases). CDR3 size: 16 residues. Trimming removed 3 bases from V and 0 bases from J, with 13 bases in between. CDR1 is SGHAT and CDR2 is FQDESV in the germline V gene (reference sequence). Full variable domain (rest looked up from reference TRBV11-1 and TRBJ2-3): EAEVAQSPRYKITEKSQAVAFWCDPISGHATLYWYRQILGQGPELLVQFQDESVVDDSQLPKDRFSAERLKGVDSTLKIQPAELGDSAMYLCASSFQAGPSTDTQYFGPGTRLTVL.

The sample holds many counts of this clonotype. The chain links TRBV7-8 to TRBJ1-5; D remains ambiguous. V gave up 1 base and J gave up 4 bases, with 11 bases separating them. This CDR3 region has 15 residues. Germline values: CDR1 SGHVS, CDR2 FQNEAQ. The CDR3, as DNA: TGTGCCAGCAGCTTAGGCGTTGAGAGAAATCAGCCCCAGCATTTT. Translation gives CASSLGVERNQPQHF. Together with reference TRBV7-8 and TRBJ1-5, the CDR3 gives the full variable domain: GAGVSQSPRYKVAKRGQDVALRCDPISGHVSLFWYQQALGQGPEFLTYFQNEAQLDKSGLPSDRFFAERPEGSVSTLKIQRTQQEDSAVYLCASSLGVERNQPQHFGDGTRLSIL.

This clonotype was observed many times. This rearrangement joins TRBV28 to TRBJ2-5; D gene ambiguous. Germline CDR1 and CDR2: MDHEN and SYDVKM. V was shortened by 3 bases and J by 4 bases, with 9 bases between the two germline ends. This CDR3 comprises 13 residues. CDR3 in DNA: TGTGCCAGCAGTTTGACCCCCCCAGAGACCCAGTACTTC. This encodes CASSLTPPETQYF.